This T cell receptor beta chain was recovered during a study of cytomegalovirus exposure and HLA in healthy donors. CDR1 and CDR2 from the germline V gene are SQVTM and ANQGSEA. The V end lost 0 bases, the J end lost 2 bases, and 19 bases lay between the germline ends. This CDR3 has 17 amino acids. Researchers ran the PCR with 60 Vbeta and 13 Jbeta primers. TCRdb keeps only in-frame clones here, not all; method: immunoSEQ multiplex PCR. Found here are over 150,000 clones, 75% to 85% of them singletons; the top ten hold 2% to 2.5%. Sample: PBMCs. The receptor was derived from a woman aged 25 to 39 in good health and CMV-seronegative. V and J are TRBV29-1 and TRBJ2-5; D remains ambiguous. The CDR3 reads CSVEDRAGLILQETQYF. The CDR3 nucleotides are TGCAGCGTTGAAGATAGAGCAGGCCTAATCCTACAAGAGACCCAGTACTTC.